This passage covers 3 T cell receptor beta chains from one sample sequenced in a study of graft-versus-host responses after intestinal transplantation. Generated by immunoSEQ multiplex PCR, the TCRdb table keeps only in-frame clones and is missing some. The top ten clones hold around 1.7% of a sample with 55,000 to 80,000 clones, 90% of them seen once. No cognate antigen is known for these TCRs. Sequenced material: unstimulated CD8+ T cells sorted from spleen or lymph node cells, taken before transplant. These TCRs come from a human donor who was the organ donor for an intestinal transplant.

The chain couples TRBV9 to TRBJ1-3; D is uncertain. Trimming took off 0 bases at V and 0 bases at J, with 13 bases between the two ends. The CDR3 is 17 amino acids. The germline CDR1 and CDR2 sequences are SGDLS and YYNGEE. The CDR3 nucleotides are TGTGCCAGCAGCGTAGGGCAGGTCTCCCTCTCTGGAAACACCATATATTTT. Translating it yields CASSVGQVSLSGNTIYF.

The chain uses TRBV9 and TRBJ2-3, with TRBD2 matching over 8 bases. This CDR3 region has 16 residues. Germline-derived CDR1 and CDR2 are SGDLS and YYNGEE. The V segment lost 5 bases and the J segment 0 bases; nucleotides outside the gene matches: 8. The CDR3 reads CASSIVSGTSTDTQYF. The CDR3, as DNA: TGTGCCAGCAGTATTGTTAGCGGGACTAGCACAGATACGCAGTATTTT.

As DNA, the CDR3 is TGTGCCACCAGCAGAGCACAGGGGGGAAACACCATATATTTT. Translated, it gives CATSRAQGGNTIYF. V is TRBV15 and J is TRBJ1-3; TRBD1 aligns across 7 bases. The CDR3 length is 14 residues. Germline CDR1 LNHNV, CDR2 YYDKDF (reference sequence). V was pared by 1 base and J by 4 bases, with 1 base of the junction left unmatched. Using reference TRBV15 and TRBJ1-3 for the parts outside the CDR3, the full variable domain is DAMVIQNPRYQVTQFGKPVTLSCSQTLNHNVMYWYQQKSSQAPKLLFHYYDKDFNNEADTPDNFQSRRPNTSFCFLDIRSPGLGDTAMYLCATSRAQGGNTIYFGEGSWLTVV.